What follows is one T cell receptor beta chain and its context. Assay used: immunoSEQ multiplex PCR; TCRdb lists only in-frame clones, some missing. The sample consists of 35,000 or so clones, about 91% of them appearing once. This sample is part of a study of T cell changes during pregnancy in multiple sclerosis. The TCR sequence derives from a female donor with multiple sclerosis, enrolled in a pregnancy study. The sample consisted of CD4+ T cells from peripheral blood mononuclear cells, taken after pregnancy.

DNA for the CDR3: TGTGCCAGTAGTCCGGGACTAGCGGGAGTGATCTACGAGCAGTACTTC. As protein: CASSPGLAGVIYEQYF. The chain combines TRBV19 with TRBJ2-7, with 14 bases fitting TRBD2. Unmatched junction bases numbered 6, after V lost 5 bases and J lost 3 bases. Germline assignment: CDR1 LNHDA and CDR2 SQIVND (reference sequence). This CDR3 is built from 16 residues.